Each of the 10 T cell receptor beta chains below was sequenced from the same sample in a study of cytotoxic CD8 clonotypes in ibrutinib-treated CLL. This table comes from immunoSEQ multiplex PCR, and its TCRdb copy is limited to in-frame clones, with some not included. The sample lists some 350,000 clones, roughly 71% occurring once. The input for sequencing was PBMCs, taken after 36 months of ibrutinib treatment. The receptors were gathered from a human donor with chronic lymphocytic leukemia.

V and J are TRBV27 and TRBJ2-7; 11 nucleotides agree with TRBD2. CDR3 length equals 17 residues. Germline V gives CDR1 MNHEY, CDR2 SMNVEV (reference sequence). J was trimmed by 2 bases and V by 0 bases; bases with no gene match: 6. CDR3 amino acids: CASSLSRLAGLAYEQYF. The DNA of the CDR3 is TGTGCCAGCAGTTTATCCAGACTAGCGGGGCTCGCCTACGAGCAGTACTTC.

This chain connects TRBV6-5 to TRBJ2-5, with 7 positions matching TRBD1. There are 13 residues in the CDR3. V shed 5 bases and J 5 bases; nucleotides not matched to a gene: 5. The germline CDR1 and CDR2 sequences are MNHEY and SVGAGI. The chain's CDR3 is CASSVDREETQYF. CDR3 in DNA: TGTGCCAGCAGTGTTGACAGGGAGGAGACCCAGTACTTC.

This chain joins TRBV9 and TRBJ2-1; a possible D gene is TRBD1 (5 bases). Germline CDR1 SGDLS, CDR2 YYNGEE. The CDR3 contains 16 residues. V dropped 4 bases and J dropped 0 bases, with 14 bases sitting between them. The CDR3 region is CASSQVTGSSYNEQFF. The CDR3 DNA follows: TGTGCCAGCAGCCAAGTAACAGGAAGCTCCTACAATGAGCAGTTCTTC.

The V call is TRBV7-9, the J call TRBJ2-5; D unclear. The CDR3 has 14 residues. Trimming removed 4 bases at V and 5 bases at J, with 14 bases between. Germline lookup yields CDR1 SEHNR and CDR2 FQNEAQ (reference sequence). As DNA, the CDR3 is TGTGCCAGCAGCTCTAGGGCCCAGAGGGAGACCCAGTACTTC. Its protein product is CASSSRAQRETQYF.

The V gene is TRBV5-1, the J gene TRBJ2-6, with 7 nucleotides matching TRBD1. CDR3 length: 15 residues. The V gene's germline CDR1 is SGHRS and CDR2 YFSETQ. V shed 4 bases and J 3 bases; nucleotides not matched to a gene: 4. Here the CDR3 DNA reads TGCGCCAGCAGCCCTACAGGGGTTGGGGCCAACGTCCTGACTTTC. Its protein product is CASSPTGVGANVLTF.

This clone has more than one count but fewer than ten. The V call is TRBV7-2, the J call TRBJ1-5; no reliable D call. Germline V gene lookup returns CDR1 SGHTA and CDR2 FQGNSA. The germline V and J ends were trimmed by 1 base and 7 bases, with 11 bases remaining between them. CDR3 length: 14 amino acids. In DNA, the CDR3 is TGTGCCAGCAGCTTAGAATCTGCGGGCCAGCCCCAGCATTTT. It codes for CASSLESAGQPQHF.

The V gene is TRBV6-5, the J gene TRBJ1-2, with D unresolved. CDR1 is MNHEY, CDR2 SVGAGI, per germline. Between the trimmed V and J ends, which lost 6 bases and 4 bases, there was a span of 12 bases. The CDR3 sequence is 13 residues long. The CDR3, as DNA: TGTGCCAGCAGGCCCTTCGAGAGCTATGGCTACACCTTC. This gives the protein CASRPFESYGYTF.

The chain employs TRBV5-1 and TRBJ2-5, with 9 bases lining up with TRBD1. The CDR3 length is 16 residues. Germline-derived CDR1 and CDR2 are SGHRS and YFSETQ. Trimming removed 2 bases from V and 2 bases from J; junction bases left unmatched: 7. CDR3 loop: CASSFGTGRVQETQYF. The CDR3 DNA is TGCGCCAGCAGCTTCGGGACAGGGCGAGTTCAAGAGACCCAGTACTTC.

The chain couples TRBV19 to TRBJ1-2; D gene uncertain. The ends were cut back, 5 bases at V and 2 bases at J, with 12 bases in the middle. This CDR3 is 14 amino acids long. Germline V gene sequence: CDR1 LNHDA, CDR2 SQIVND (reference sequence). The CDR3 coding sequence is TGTGCCAGTAGTGTCTCATCAGGAAACTATGGCTACACCTTC. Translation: CASSVSSGNYGYTF.

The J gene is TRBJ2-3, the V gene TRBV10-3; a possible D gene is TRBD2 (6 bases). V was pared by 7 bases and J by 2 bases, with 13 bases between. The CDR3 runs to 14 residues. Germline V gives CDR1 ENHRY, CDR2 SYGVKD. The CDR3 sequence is CAIKTGVATDTQYF. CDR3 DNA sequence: TGTGCCATCAAAACGGGGGTCGCCACAGATACGCAGTATTTT.